Listed below are T cell receptor beta chains from one sample, sequenced in a study of CD8 T cells in Susac syndrome. A single record per CDR3 protein comes from TCRdb applying MiXCR to the immunoSEQ multiplex PCR reads. This table holds approximately 260,000 distinct CDR3 sequences, 90% to 96% found once. The sample consisted of CD4+ T cells from PBMCs. The receptors shown here come from a human donor with Susac syndrome. CDR3s include the opening cysteine and the closing phenylalanine or tryptophan. A D gene is named only where the DNA matches it firmly. Expanded clones are given a class, and other clones once, few, many or no size at all.

d_gene	v_gene	j_gene	abundance	CDR3nt	CDR3aa
-	TRBV9	TRBJ2-5	few	TGTGCCAGCAGCGTAGATAGCCGGGAGACCCAGTACTTC	CASSVDSRETQYF
-	TRBV3-1	TRBJ1-1	-	TGTGCCAGCAGCCAAGGGGGAATGAACACTGAAGCTTTCTTT	CASSQGGMNTEAFF
-	TRBV10-3	TRBJ2-2	-	TGTGCCGTATCATCCGGGACTCCTAACACCGGGGAGCTGTTTTTT	CAVSSGTPNTGELFF
-	TRBV29-1	TRBJ1-1	-	TGCAGCGTTGATGGGGGGTACATGAACACTGAAGCTTTCTTT	CSVDGGYMNTEAFF
TRBD2	TRBV6-6	TRBJ2-1	-	TGTGCCAGCAGTTACCTAGCGGGGGTCTACAATGAGCAGTTCTTC	CASSYLAGVYNEQFF
TRBD1	TRBV29-1	TRBJ1-5	once	TGCAGCGTCCAGACAGGGGCTAGCAATCAGCCCCAGCATTTT	CSVQTGASNQPQHF
TRBD2	TRBV3-1	TRBJ2-3	-	TGTGCCAGCAGCCAAGTAACCAGCGGGAAGAGGGTATACACAGATACGCAGTATTTT	CASSQVTSGKRVYTDTQYF
-	TRBV25-1	TRBJ1-5	few	TGTGCCAGCAGTGTGGCCGGCAATCAGCCCCAGCATTTT	CASSVAGNQPQHF
TRBD1	TRBV7-9	TRBJ2-5	-	TGTGCCAGCAGCTTACAGGGGGCTATTGAGACCCAGTACTTC	CASSLQGAIETQYF
-	TRBV28	TRBJ2-7	-	TGTGCCAGCAGCAAGACAGGTAACGAGCAGTACTTC	CASSKTGNEQYF
-	TRBV30	TRBJ2-1	-	TGTGCCTGGACCCGACTAGTCGGTGAGCAGTTCTTC	CAWTRLVGEQFF
TRBD2	TRBV6-1	TRBJ2-7	-	TGTGCCAGCAGACAGGATAGCGGGGCTCCTCCCTACGAGCAGTACTTC	CASRQDSGAPPYEQYF
-	TRBV6-1	TRBJ1-5	-	TGTGCCAGCAGTGAAGTTGGCAGGAGCTATCAGCCCCAGCATTTT	CASSEVGRSYQPQHF
-	TRBV19	TRBJ1-2	-	TGTGCCAGTAGGATGAGGGCAGCAGACCACTATGGCTACACCTTC	CASRMRAADHYGYTF
-	TRBV15	TRBJ2-2	-	TGTGCCACCAGCAGAGGCGGTAACACCGGGGAGCTGTTTTTT	CATSRGGNTGELFF
-	TRBV5-4	TRBJ2-2	-	TGTGCCAGCAGCTTTTCAGGCGCCGGGGAGCTGTTTTTT	CASSFSGAGELFF
TRBD2	TRBV29-1	TRBJ2-1	-	TGCAGCGTTCTTCGAGCGGGAGAGACAAGGCAGTTCTTC	CSVLRAGETRQFF
-	TRBV12-3/TRBV12-4	TRBJ1-6	-	TGTGCCAGCAGTTTAGCCCAGTTCGTGAGTTCACCCCTCCACTTT	CASSLAQFVSSPLHF
-	TRBV20-1	TRBJ2-1	-	TGCAGTGCCAGCGTGGTAATTCGGGACAATGAGCAGTTCTTC	CSASVVIRDNEQFF
TRBD1	TRBV20-1	TRBJ2-7	-	TGCAGTGCGCGACAGGGTGTACAGTACGAGCAGTACTTC	CSARQGVQYEQYF
-	TRBV27	TRBJ2-5	-	TGTGCCAGCAGATGGGGCCAAGAGACCCAGTACTTC	CASRWGQETQYF
-	TRBV5-1	TRBJ1-2	once	TGCGCCAGCAGCAGTGGGTCTGACAGCGAGAGCTACACCTTC	CASSSGSDSESYTF
TRBD1	TRBV20-1	TRBJ2-1	-	TGCAGTATCGGGGGACAGGCCCCCGAGGTTGAGCAGTTCTTC	CSIGGQAPEVEQFF
TRBD1	TRBV15	TRBJ2-4	-	TGTGCCACCAGCACTGGGACGGGACAGGGTTGGAGGGCAGCCAAAAACATTCAGTACTTC	CATSTGTGQGWRAAKNIQYF
TRBD2	TRBV4-2	TRBJ2-7	-	TGTGCCAGCAGCGCGGATAGCGGGGGTCTCTACGAGCAGTACTTC	CASSADSGGLYEQYF
TRBD1	TRBV5-1	TRBJ2-7	once	TGCGCCAGCACGGCAGGGGGATCCTACGAGCAGTACTTC	CASTAGGSYEQYF
TRBD1	TRBV29-1	TRBJ1-1	-	TGCAGCGTTGAAGTGCAGGGGGTAGCGACTGAAGCTTTCTTT	CSVEVQGVATEAFF
-	TRBV10-2	TRBJ1-2	-	TGCGCCAGCAAGGGGAACTATGGCTACACCTTC	CASKGNYGYTF
-	TRBV29-1	TRBJ1-1	-	TGCAGCGTTAAATTCGGACAGAACACTGAAGCTTTCTTT	CSVKFGQNTEAFF
TRBD1	TRBV7-3	TRBJ1-5	-	TGTGCCAGCAGCCCCCAGACAGGGGGAAATCAGCCCCAGCATTTT	CASSPQTGGNQPQHF
TRBD1	TRBV6-6	TRBJ1-5	-	TGTGCCAGCAGTACAGGGGGCGGGCAGCCCCAGCATTTT	CASSTGGGQPQHF
-	TRBV29-1	TRBJ1-1	-	TGCAGCGTTCTTATTGGGACGAACACTGAAGCTTTCTTT	CSVLIGTNTEAFF
-	TRBV29-1	TRBJ1-1	-	TGCAGCGTTCTACCGGGGGACCACACTGAAGCTTTCTTT	CSVLPGDHTEAFF
TRBD1	TRBV9	TRBJ1-2	-	TGTGCCAGCAGCGACCGGACAGGGATCGTCTATGGCTACACCTTC	CASSDRTGIVYGYTF
-	TRBV29-1	TRBJ2-5	-	TGCAGCGTTATGGATGCGGGAGAGACCCAGTACTTC	CSVMDAGETQYF
TRBD1	TRBV28	TRBJ1-5	-	TGTGCCAGCAGACTACAGGGGGCTGGTCAGCCCCAGCATTTT	CASRLQGAGQPQHF
-	TRBV7-2	TRBJ2-1	-	TGTGCCAGCAGCTTAGGGGGAGCTGGCAATGAGCAGTTCTTC	CASSLGGAGNEQFF